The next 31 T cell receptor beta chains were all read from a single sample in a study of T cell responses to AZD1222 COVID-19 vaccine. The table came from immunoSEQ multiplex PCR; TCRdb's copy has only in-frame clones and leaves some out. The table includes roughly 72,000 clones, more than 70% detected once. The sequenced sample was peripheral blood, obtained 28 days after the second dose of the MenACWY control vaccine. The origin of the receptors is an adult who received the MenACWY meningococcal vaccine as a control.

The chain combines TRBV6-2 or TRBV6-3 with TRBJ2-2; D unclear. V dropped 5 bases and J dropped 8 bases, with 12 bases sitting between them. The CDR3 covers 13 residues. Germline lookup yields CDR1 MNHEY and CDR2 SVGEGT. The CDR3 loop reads CASSRDTVGELFF. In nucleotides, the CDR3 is TGTGCCAGCAGTAGAGACACCGTTGGGGAGCTGTTTTTT.

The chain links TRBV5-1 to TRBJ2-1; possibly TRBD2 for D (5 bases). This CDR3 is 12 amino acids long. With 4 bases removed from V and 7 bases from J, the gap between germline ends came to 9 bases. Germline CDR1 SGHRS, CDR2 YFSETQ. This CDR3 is CASSPTRNEQFF. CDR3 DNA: TGCGCCAGCAGCCCTACTAGGAATGAGCAGTTCTTC.

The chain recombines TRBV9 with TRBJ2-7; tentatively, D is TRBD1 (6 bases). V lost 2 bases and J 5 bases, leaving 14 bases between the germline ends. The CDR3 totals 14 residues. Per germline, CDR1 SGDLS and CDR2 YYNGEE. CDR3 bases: TGTGCCAGCAGCGTCGGGACATTCGTTGACGAGCAGTACTTC. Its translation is CASSVGTFVDEQYF.

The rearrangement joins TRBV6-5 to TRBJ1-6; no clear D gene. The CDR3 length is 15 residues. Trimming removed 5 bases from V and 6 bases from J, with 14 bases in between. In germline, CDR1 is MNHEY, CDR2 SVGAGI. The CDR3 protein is CASSRPGNLNSPLHF. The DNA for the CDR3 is TGTGCCAGCAGTAGACCCGGGAATCTTAATTCACCCCTCCACTTT.

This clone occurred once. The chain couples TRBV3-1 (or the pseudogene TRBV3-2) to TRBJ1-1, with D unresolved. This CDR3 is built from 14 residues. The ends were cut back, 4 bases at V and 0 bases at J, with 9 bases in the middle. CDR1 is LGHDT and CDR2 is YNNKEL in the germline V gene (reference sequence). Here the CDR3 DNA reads TGTGCCAGCAGCCCAAGAGACCTGAACACTGAAGCTTTCTTT. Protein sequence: CASSPRDLNTEAFF.

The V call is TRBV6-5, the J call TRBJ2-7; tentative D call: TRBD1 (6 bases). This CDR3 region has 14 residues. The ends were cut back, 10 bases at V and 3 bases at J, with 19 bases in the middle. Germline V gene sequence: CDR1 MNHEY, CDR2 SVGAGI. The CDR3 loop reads CATDFRGTDYEQYF. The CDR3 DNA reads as TGTGCCACCGATTTCAGGGGTACAGACTACGAGCAGTACTTC.

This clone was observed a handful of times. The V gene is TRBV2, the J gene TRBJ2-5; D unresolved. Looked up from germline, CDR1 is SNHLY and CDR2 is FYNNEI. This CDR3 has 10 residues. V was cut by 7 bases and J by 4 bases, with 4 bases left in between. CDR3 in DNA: TGTGCCAGCAAAAGAGAGACCCAGTACTTC. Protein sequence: CASKRETQYF.

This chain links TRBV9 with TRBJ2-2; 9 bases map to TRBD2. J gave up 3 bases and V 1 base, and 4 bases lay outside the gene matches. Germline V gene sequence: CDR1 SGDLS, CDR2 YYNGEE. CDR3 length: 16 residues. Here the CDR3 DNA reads TGTGCCAGCAGCGTAAGGGCTAGCGGGGACACCGGGGAGCTGTTTTTT. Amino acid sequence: CASSVRASGDTGELFF.

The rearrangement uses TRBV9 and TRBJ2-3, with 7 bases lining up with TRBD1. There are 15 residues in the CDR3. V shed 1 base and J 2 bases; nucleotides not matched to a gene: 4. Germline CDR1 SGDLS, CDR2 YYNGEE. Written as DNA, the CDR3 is TGTGCCAGCAGCGTAAGGGGACAGTTCACAGATACGCAGTATTTT. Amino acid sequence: CASSVRGQFTDTQYF.

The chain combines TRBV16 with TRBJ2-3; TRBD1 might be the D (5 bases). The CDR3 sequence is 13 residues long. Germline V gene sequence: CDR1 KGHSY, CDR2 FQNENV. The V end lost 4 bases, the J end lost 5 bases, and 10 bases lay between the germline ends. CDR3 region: CASSPDRRDTQYF. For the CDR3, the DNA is TGTGCCAGCAGCCCAGACAGAAGAGATACGCAGTATTTT. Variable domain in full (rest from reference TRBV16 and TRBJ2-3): GEEVAQTPKHLVRGEGQKAKLYCAPIKGHSYVFWYQQVLKNEFKFLISFQNENVFDETGMPKERFSAKCLPNSPCSLEIQATKLEDSAVYFCASSPDRRDTQYFGPGTRLTVL.

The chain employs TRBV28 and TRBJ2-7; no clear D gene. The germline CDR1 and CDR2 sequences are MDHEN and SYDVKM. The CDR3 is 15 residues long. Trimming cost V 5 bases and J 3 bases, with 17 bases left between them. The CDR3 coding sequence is TGTGCCAGCAGTATCCTGGGCCCGTCCGGCTACGAGCAGTACTTC. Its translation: CASSILGPSGYEQYF.

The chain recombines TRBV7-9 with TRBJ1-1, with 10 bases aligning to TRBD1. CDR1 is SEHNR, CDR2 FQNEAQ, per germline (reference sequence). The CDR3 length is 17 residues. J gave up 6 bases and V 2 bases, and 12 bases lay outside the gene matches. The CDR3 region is CASSLSGTGVVGSEAFF. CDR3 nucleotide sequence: TGTGCCAGCAGCTTATCCGGGACAGGGGTCGTGGGGTCTGAAGCTTTCTTT. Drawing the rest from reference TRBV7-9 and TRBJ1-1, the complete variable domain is DTGVSQNPRHKITKRGQNVTFRCDPISEHNRLYWYRQTLGQGPEFLTYFQNEAQLEKSRLLSDRFSAERPKGSFSTLEIQRTEQGDSAMYLCASSLSGTGVVGSEAFFGQGTRLTVV.

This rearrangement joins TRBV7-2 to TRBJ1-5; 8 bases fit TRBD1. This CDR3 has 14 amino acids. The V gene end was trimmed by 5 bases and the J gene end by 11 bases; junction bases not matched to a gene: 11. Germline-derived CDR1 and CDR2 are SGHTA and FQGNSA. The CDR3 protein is CASSPGGLGPSQHF. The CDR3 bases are TGTGCCAGCAGCCCAGGGGGCCTTGGGCCGTCCCAGCATTTT.

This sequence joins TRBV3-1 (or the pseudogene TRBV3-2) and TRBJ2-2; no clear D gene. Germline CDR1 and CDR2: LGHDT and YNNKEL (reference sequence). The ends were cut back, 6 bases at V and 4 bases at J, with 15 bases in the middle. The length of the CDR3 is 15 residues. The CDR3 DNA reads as TGTGCCAGCAGTCAGTCTACTTGGGGCACCGGGGAGCTGTTTTTT. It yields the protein CASSQSTWGTGELFF.

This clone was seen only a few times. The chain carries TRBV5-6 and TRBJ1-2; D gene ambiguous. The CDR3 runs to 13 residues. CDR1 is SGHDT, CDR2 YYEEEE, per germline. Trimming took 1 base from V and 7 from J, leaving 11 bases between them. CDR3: CASSLREGSGYTF. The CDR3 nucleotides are TGTGCCAGCAGCTTGAGGGAGGGCAGTGGCTACACCTTC.

The CDR3 here is CASSRQNINYGYTF. The CDR3, as DNA: TGTGCCAGCAGTAGACAGAACATCAACTATGGCTACACCTTC. The chain combines TRBV6-2 or TRBV6-3 with TRBJ1-2, with D tentatively TRBD1 (5 bases). The germline gives CDR1 MNHEY, CDR2 SVGEGT. The CDR3 is 14 residues long. Between the trimmed V and J ends, which lost 5 bases and 2 bases, there was a span of 12 bases.

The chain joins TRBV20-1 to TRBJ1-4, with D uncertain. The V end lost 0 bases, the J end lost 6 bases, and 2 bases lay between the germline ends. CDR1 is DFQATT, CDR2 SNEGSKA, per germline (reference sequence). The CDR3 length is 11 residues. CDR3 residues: CSARDDEKLFF. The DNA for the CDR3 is TGCAGTGCTAGAGACGATGAAAAACTGTTTTTT.

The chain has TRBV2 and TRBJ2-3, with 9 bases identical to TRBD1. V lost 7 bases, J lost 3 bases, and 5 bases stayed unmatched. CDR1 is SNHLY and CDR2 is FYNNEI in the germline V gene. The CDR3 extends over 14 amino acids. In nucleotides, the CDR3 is TGTGCCAGCAAGGGGACAGGGAGTACAGATACGCAGTATTTT. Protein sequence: CASKGTGSTDTQYF.

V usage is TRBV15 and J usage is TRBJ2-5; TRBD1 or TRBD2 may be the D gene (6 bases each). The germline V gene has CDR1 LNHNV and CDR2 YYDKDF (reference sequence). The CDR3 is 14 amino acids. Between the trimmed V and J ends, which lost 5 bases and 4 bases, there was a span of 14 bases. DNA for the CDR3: TGTGCCACCAGCGGGGTGGGGGGCTCAGAGACCCAGTACTTC. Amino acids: CATSGVGGSETQYF.

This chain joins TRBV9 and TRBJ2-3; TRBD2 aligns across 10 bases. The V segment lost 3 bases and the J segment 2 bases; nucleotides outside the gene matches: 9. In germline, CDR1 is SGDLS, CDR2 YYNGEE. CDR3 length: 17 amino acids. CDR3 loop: CASSGPAGGADTDTQYF. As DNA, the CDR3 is TGTGCCAGCAGCGGTCCAGCGGGGGGGGCTGACACAGATACGCAGTATTTT.

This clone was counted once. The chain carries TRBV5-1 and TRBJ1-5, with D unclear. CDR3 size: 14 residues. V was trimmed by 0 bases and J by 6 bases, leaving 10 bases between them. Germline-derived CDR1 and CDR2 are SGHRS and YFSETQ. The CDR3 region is CASSLETGSQPQHF. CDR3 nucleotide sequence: TGCGCCAGCAGCTTGGAAACGGGTAGTCAGCCCCAGCATTTT.

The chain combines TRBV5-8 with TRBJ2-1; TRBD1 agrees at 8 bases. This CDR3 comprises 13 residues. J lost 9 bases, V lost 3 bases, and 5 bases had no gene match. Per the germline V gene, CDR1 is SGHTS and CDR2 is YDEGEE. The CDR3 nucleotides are TGTGCCAGCAGCTACGACAGGGGCTTTGAGCAGTTCTTC. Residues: CASSYDRGFEQFF.

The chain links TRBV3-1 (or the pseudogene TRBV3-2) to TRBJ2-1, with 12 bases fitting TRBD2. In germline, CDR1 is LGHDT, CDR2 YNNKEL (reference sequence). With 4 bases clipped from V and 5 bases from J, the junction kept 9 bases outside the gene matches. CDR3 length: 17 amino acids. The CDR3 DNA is TGTGCCAGCAGCCGCGCCATTCTAGCGGGGGGGCACAATGAGCAGTTCTTC. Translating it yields CASSRAILAGGHNEQFF.

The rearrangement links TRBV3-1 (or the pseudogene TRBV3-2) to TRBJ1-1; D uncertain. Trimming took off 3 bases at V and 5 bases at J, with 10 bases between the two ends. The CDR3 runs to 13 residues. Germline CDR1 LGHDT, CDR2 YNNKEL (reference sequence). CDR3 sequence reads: CASSQPRQTEAFF. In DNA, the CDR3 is TGTGCCAGCAGCCAGCCCCGGCAGACTGAAGCTTTCTTT.

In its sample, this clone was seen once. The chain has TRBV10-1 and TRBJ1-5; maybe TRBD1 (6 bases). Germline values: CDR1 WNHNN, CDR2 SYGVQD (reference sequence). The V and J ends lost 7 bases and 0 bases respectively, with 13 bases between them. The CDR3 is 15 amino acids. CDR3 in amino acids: CASIWGRGSNQPQHF. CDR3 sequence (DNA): TGCGCCAGCATATGGGGGCGCGGTAGCAATCAGCCCCAGCATTTT.

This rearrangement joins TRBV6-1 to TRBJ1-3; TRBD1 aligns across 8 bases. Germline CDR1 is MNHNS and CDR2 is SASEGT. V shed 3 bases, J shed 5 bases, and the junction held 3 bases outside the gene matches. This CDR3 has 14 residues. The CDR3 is CASSDRDRRNTIYF. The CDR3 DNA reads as TGTGCCAGCAGTGACCGGGACAGGAGAAACACCATATATTTT.

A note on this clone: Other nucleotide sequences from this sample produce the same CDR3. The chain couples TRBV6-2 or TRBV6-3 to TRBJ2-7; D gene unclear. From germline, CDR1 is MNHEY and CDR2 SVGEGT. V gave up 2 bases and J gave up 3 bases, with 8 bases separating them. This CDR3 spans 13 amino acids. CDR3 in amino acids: CASSYRPNYEQYF. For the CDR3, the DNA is TGTGCCAGCAGTTACAGGCCGAACTACGAGCAGTACTTC.

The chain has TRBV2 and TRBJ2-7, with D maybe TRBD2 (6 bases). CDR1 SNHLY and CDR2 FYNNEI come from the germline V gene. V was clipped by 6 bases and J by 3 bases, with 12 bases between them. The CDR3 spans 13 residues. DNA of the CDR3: TGTGCCAGCAGGACGGGAGTTATCTACGAGCAGTACTTC. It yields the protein CASRTGVIYEQYF.

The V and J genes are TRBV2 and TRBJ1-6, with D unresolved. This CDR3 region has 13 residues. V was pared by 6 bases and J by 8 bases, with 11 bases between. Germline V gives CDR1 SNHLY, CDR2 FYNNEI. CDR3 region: CASSPERYSPLHF. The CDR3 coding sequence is TGTGCCAGCAGCCCAGAGCGATATTCACCCCTCCACTTT.

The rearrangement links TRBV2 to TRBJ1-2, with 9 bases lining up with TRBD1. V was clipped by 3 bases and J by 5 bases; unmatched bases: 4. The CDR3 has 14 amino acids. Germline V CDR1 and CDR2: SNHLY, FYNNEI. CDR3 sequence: CASSEPGQGYGYTF. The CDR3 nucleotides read TGTGCCAGCAGTGAGCCGGGACAGGGATATGGCTACACCTTC.

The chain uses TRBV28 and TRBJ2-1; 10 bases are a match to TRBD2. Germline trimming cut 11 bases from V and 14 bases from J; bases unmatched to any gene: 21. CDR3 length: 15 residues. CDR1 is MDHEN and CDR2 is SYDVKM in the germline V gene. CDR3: CAATEGGRERGGEFF. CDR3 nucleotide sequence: TGTGCCGCCACTGAAGGAGGGAGAGAGCGGGGGGGCGAGTTCTTC.